The 24 T cell receptor beta chains presented below share a single source sample, sequenced in a study of Ad26.COV2.S vaccination and SARS-CoV-2 variants (dated by TCRdb to the early 2020s). Library method: the immunoSEQ multiplex PCR assay. TCRdb took over this immuneACCESS table, retaining in-frame rearrangements with V and J assigned. Such tables are incomplete; in checked studies, under half of the missing clones stem from an unresolved V gene, and the remainder is unexplained. This sample comprises some 500,000 clones, 89% of them detected only once. 2.5% to 3% of the sample belongs to the ten largest clones. In light of the paper, this sample's treatment or condition label describes: roughly 20 received Ad26.COV2.S at low or high dose, single or two shots; roughly five received placebo; per-sample allocation not given. Repertoires of vaccine and placebo recipients were sequenced from samples collected on day 63 after the first injection.

The sample in question was peripheral blood, obtained in a trial of Ad26.COV2.S vaccine versus placebo. These receptors were obtained from a person between 18 and 59 years old who received the Ad26.COV2.S COVID-19 vaccine or a placebo.

This chain uses TRBV7-6 with TRBJ2-5; D possibly matches TRBD1 or TRBD2 (5 bases each). V gave up 3 bases and J gave up 5 bases, with 13 bases separating them. This CDR3 is built from 14 residues. In germline, CDR1 is SGHVS, CDR2 FNYEAQ. The CDR3 is CASSLGVGIETQYF. For the CDR3, the DNA is TGTGCCAGCAGCTTGGGGGTGGGGATCGAGACCCAGTACTTC.

The V and J genes are TRBV9 and TRBJ2-2; 14 nucleotides agree with TRBD2. V shed 2 bases and J 4 bases; nucleotides not matched to a gene: 7. CDR1 and CDR2 (germline): SGDLS, YYNGEE. The CDR3 has 18 amino acids. The CDR3 sequence is CASSVLGTSGGPTGELFF. DNA for the CDR3: TGTGCCAGCAGCGTCTTAGGGACTAGCGGGGGCCCCACCGGGGAGCTGTTTTTT.

For the CDR3, the DNA is TGTGCCAGCTCACCCGGGCCTCAAGAGACCCAGTACTTC. Protein sequence: CASSPGPQETQYF. The chain links TRBV18 to TRBJ2-5, with D unresolved. V was clipped by 3 bases and J by 2 bases, with 7 bases between them. Germline lookup yields CDR1 KGHSH and CDR2 LQKENI. The CDR3 loop spans 13 amino acids.

This chain joins TRBV5-6 and TRBJ2-3; 10 bases map to TRBD2. The CDR3 runs 16 residues. Trimming at V came to 4 bases and at J to 2 bases, leaving 7 bases not matched to a gene. Germline V lookup: CDR1 SGHDT, CDR2 YYEEEE. CDR3 nucleotide sequence: TGTGCCAGCAGCCCGTTAGCGGGGGGCTTCACAGATACGCAGTATTTT. This codes for CASSPLAGGFTDTQYF.

The chain recombines TRBV14 with TRBJ2-1; weak D call: TRBD1 (5 bases). V was pared by 3 bases and J by 1 base, with 16 bases between. The germline gives CDR1 SGHDN, CDR2 FVKESK. The CDR3 covers 17 residues. The CDR3 nucleotides are TGTGCCAGCAGCCAGACGGGCAGGGCAGCTTCCTACAATGAGCAGTTCTTC. Translated, it gives CASSQTGRAASYNEQFF.

V usage is TRBV6-2 or TRBV6-3 and J usage is TRBJ1-2; D ambiguous. Germline V gene lookup returns CDR1 MNHEY and CDR2 SVGEGT. V lost 3 bases and J lost 2, with 10 bases in between. The CDR3 sequence is 14 residues long. The CDR3 region is CASSYSEENYGYTF. The CDR3 DNA reads TGTGCCAGCAGTTATTCTGAGGAAAACTATGGCTACACCTTC.

V gene TRBV5-4 combines with J gene TRBJ1-2, with D perhaps matching TRBD1 (5 bases). Trimming took off 0 bases at V and 8 bases at J, with 17 bases between the two ends. CDR1 SGHNT and CDR2 YYREEE come from the germline V gene (reference sequence). The CDR3 is 15 residues long. CDR3 sequence reads: CASSLASQGGAGYTF. In DNA, the CDR3 is TGTGCCAGCAGCTTGGCCTCTCAGGGCGGCGCAGGCTACACCTTC.

The genes are TRBV18 and TRBJ1-2; unclear D gene. The CDR3 length is 16 residues. Trimming stripped 1 base from V and 3 bases from J, with 15 bases between. CDR1 is KGHSH and CDR2 is LQKENI in the germline V gene. The CDR3 sequence: CASSPRVEGSDYGYTF. CDR3 sequence (DNA): TGTGCCAGCTCACCACGGGTGGAGGGATCCGACTATGGCTACACCTTC.

J is TRBJ1-2 and V is TRBV20-1; D unclear. The CDR3 totals 11 residues. Germline-derived CDR1 and CDR2 are DFQATT and SNEGSKA (reference sequence). Trimming stripped 5 bases from V and 5 bases from J, with 9 bases between. This CDR3 is CSAGIRYGYTF. CDR3 sequence (DNA): TGCAGTGCTGGCATTCGATATGGCTACACCTTC.

The chain combines TRBV2 with TRBJ1-5; 11 bases agree with TRBD1. Germline CDR1 reads SNHLY; CDR2 reads FYNNEI. The CDR3 contains 15 residues. After removal of 4 bases from V and 3 bases from J, the junction contained 2 bases not matched to a gene. Here the CDR3 reads CASSGGQGVNQPQHF. Written as DNA, the CDR3 is TGTGCCAGCAGTGGGGGACAGGGGGTCAATCAGCCCCAGCATTTT.

The V and J genes are TRBV15 and TRBJ1-4; D call uncertain. With 1 base removed from V and 8 bases from J, the gap between germline ends came to 14 bases. There are 15 residues in the CDR3. Germline loops: CDR1 LNHNV, CDR2 YYDKDF (reference sequence). The CDR3 spells CATSRGGLGREKLFF. The CDR3, as DNA: TGTGCCACCAGCAGAGGAGGGCTTGGAAGGGAAAAACTGTTTTTT.

J is TRBJ1-1 and V is TRBV19, with 9 positions matching TRBD1. Germline lookup yields CDR1 LNHDA and CDR2 SQIVND (reference sequence). J lost 4 bases, V lost 0 bases, and 9 bases had no gene match. The CDR3 sequence is 17 residues long. The CDR3: CASSIDQTGGLGTEAFF. The CDR3 region has the DNA TGTGCCAGTAGTATAGATCAGACAGGGGGTTTGGGCACTGAAGCTTTCTTT.

This clone has a single count. V and J are TRBV29-1 and TRBJ1-2; D call uncertain. The germline V and J ends were trimmed by 6 bases and 0 bases, with 5 bases remaining between them. Germline CDR1 reads SQVTM; CDR2 reads ANQGSEA. This CDR3 has 11 amino acids. Here the CDR3 DNA reads TGCAGCGTCGGGACTAACTATGGCTACACCTTC. This gives the protein CSVGTNYGYTF.

This sequence joins TRBV4-3 and TRBJ2-7; D not certain. CDR3 length: 14 residues. With 1 base removed from V and 4 bases from J, the gap between germline ends came to 11 bases. The germline gives CDR1 LGHNA, CDR2 YSLEER. The CDR3 coding sequence is TGCGCCAGCAGCCAAGGGCACGGAGAGTACGAGCAGTACTTC. It codes for CASSQGHGEYEQYF.

J is TRBJ1-6 and V is TRBV4-1; D not certain. Per the germline V gene, CDR1 is MGHRA and CDR2 is YSYEKL. V dropped 4 bases and J dropped 6 bases, with 10 bases sitting between them. The CDR3 is 14 amino acids. CDR3 sequence reads: CASSLNEGNSPLHF. The CDR3 DNA reads as TGCGCCAGCAGCCTAAACGAGGGTAATTCACCCCTCCACTTT.

This clone was seen just once. The chain carries TRBV24-1 and TRBJ1-2; 7 bases fit TRBD1. CDR3 length equals 14 residues. Germline assignment: CDR1 KGHDR and CDR2 SFDVKD. With 2 bases clipped from V and 5 bases from J, the junction kept 4 bases outside the gene matches. CDR3 coding DNA: TGTGCCACCAGTGATTCCGGGACAGTATATGGCTACACCTTC. Encoded protein: CATSDSGTVYGYTF.

The chain recombines TRBV6-6 with TRBJ1-3; weak D call: TRBD1 (6 bases). V lost 2 bases and J 3 bases, leaving 14 bases between the germline ends. Per germline, CDR1 MNHNY and CDR2 SVGAGI (reference sequence). The CDR3 contains 16 residues. The CDR3 protein is CASSYPGTRGGNTIYF. DNA of the CDR3: TGTGCCAGCAGTTACCCCGGGACAAGGGGTGGAAACACCATATATTTT.

In its sample, this clone was seen once. The chain employs TRBV29-1 and TRBJ1-2; unclear D gene. Germline V gives CDR1 SQVTM, CDR2 ANQGSEA. Trimming cost V 6 bases and J 3 bases, with 14 bases left between them. The CDR3 loop spans 13 amino acids. CDR3 amino acids: CSVEYSSDYGYTF. CDR3 bases: TGCAGCGTCGAATACAGTAGCGACTATGGCTACACCTTC.

This clone has only a few counts. Additional DNA sequences in this sample encode the identical CDR3. This chain joins TRBV11-2 and TRBJ1-4, with D hard to call. Trimming shortened V by 4 bases and J by 4 bases, and 16 bases separated the two germline ends. CDR3 size: 16 residues. Germline CDR1 and CDR2: SGHAT and FQNNGV. The CDR3: CASSSLRRGSNEKLFF. CDR3 in DNA: TGTGCCAGCAGCTCACTACGTCGGGGAAGTAATGAAAAACTGTTTTTT.

This clone was observed a single time. The V gene is TRBV27, the J gene TRBJ1-1; perhaps TRBD1 as D (5 bases). V lost 2 bases and J 5 bases, leaving 12 bases between the germline ends. This CDR3 has 14 amino acids. The germline CDR1 and CDR2 sequences are MNHEY and SMNVEV (reference sequence). For the CDR3, the DNA is TGTGCCAGCAGTTTAAGGGGAGGTGAGACTGAAGCTTTCTTT. Translating it yields CASSLRGGETEAFF.

The gene calls are TRBV5-1 and TRBJ2-5; TRBD2 agrees at 12 bases. V was pared by 4 bases and J by 3 bases, with 7 bases of the junction left unmatched. The CDR3 covers 16 residues. CDR1 is SGHRS, CDR2 YFSETQ, per germline. As DNA, the CDR3 is TGCGCCAGCAGCGTCTCTAGCGGGGGGGCCGAAGAGACCCAGTACTTC. Protein sequence: CASSVSSGGAEETQYF.

V gene TRBV2 combines with J gene TRBJ2-7; D remains ambiguous. The CDR3 has 15 amino acids. Trimming removed 4 bases at V and 0 bases at J, with 13 bases between. Looked up from germline, CDR1 is SNHLY and CDR2 is FYNNEI. Written as DNA, the CDR3 is TGTGCCAGCAGTGTCGGCGTCGGTCTCTCCTACGAGCAGTACTTC. This codes for CASSVGVGLSYEQYF.

The rearrangement uses TRBV27 and TRBJ2-7; D might be TRBD2 (5 bases). The V end lost 9 bases, the J end lost 8 bases, and 23 bases lay between the germline ends. CDR3 length: 14 amino acids. Germline V gene data show CDR1 as MNHEY and CDR2 as SMNVEV (reference sequence). The CDR3 nucleotides read TGTGCCAGTAACGGGATCCAAAATCAATACCAGCAGTACTTC. The encoded protein is CASNGIQNQYQQYF.

V is TRBV11-3 and J is TRBJ1-2, with D perhaps TRBD1 (6 bases). The CDR3 has 17 amino acids. The ends were cut back, 0 bases at V and 6 bases at J, with 20 bases in the middle. CDR1 and CDR2 (germline): SGHNT, YENEEA. The CDR3 DNA reads TGTGCCAGCAGCTTAGATTGGGACCTCAGGGGAAAGGATGGCTACACCTTC. This translates into CASSLDWDLRGKDGYTF.